Included here is one TCR beta chain sequence, with context. Its antigen remains unknown. This sample is drawn from a study of cytomegalovirus exposure and HLA in healthy donors. This CDR3 has 15 amino acids. CDR1 and CDR2 (germline): SGHDT, YYEEEE. The V segment lost 3 bases and the J segment 0 bases; nucleotides outside the gene matches: 2. Study results and caveats: Some highly shared sequence variants likely arose as a pipeline artifact. When presence/absence was analysed, sequencing depth was taken to be roughly uniform across donors. A later analysis found that most CMV-associated TCR beta chains appeared HLA-restricted. High specificity and sensitivity for cytomegalovirus status were reported for the classifier.

Both 60 Vbeta primers and 13 Jbeta primers went into the PCR. This table comes from immunoSEQ multiplex PCR, and its TCRdb copy is limited to in-frame clones, with some not included. Among about 210,000 clones listed, over 75% were seen once. The TCR was taken from a woman aged 50 to 65 in good health and CMV-seropositive. The source material was PBMCs. The chain joins TRBV5-6 to TRBJ2-2; 7 bases map to TRBD1. The chain's CDR3 is CASSYRGANTGELFF. CDR3 coding DNA: TGTGCCAGCAGCTACAGGGGCGCGAACACCGGGGAGCTGTTTTTT.